This TCR beta chain was captured by sequencing in a study of blood T cell repertoires in COVID-19 (dated by TCRdb to the early 2020s). Describing the broader study: The collaborator samples originated in the United States, Italy and Spain and spanned the acute and convalescent phases of COVID-19. Subjects who had been exposed to COVID-19, were actively infected with it, or had recovered from it provided the deeply sampled blood TCRbeta repertoires that made up the dataset. The samples were drawn from two sources: the first 160 participants of the ongoing ImmuneRACE study, and 1,200 or so subjects contributed by 6 global collaborators. The material from the prospective study consisted of cDNA or gDNA derived from T cells, B-cell-depleted T cells, or PBMCs. The repertoires were released in a freely available public database meant as a resource for research on the immune response to SARS-CoV-2. HLA class I and class II types, where available, came from metadata supplied by the sample provider rather than from assay-based typing. The sample metadata nearly always contained a de-identified subject ID, COVID-19 status, age in years and sex. Overall study outcomes, separate from this receptor: How much clinical and demographic metadata was included differed by source and by participant, and the metadata was provided uncurated.

This clone was seen once. The antigen it binds to is not known. No clone much larger than this one lies a single base away; base qualities are absent. The immunoSEQ Assay, a bias-controlled multiplex PCR, was used to amplify TCRbeta CDR3 regions from genomic DNA. Per the source publication's procedure: The number of nucleated cells in each sample was estimated from the amplification of reference gene primers within the assay. Sequence reads were collapsed and filtered to measure the absolute abundance of every unique TCRbeta CDR3 rearrangement. For each sample, productive Simpson clonality was calculated as the square root of Simpson's diversity index across productive rearrangements. TCRdb's version of the immuneACCESS table is confined to in-frame rearrangements and falls short of the full clone set. An unresolved V gene accounts for under half of the shortfall where checked; the remainder is of unknown origin. V, J and clone size are those of that table, while D and trimming were read from the DNA. This sample holds fewer than 400,000 clones; 80% to 90% were observed only once. Jointly, the top ten make up more than 2% of the sample.

The cysteine opens and the phenylalanine closes a CDR3 of 14 amino acids. Only CDR3 DNA remains: 42 bases, in frame from the first base. CDR1 and CDR2, looked up from the germline V gene, are SGHVS and FQNEAQ. Deletion took 5 bases off V and 2 bases off J, with a span of 12 bases between the germline ends. Participants in the prospective study were enrolled through a virtual design, were aged 18 to 89 years, and lived in approximately 24 United States geographic areas. In the prospective study, participants were assigned to cohorts based on the clinical history participants reported in a screening survey and a study questionnaire. Recovered participants in ImmuneRACE Cohort 3 were defined by two consecutive negative NP/OP PCR tests, clearance by a healthcare professional, or resolution of symptoms. Each participant in the prospective study had whole blood, serum and a nasopharyngeal or oropharyngeal swab collected by mobile phlebotomists. Additional blood draws and questionnaires over a roughly two-month period could optionally be provided by prospective study participants. Before DNA extraction, prospective study blood samples were shipped either frozen or at room temperature.

This chain is built from TRBV7-8 and TRBJ2-5; too little of a D gene remains to name it. The material sequenced was PBMCs or T cells enriched from blood (not recorded which). The clonotype was recovered from a man aged 25 to 40 who had recovered from COVID-19. The DNA is as follows: TGTGCCAGCAGCCCAGAGGTGTATCAAGAGACCCAGTACTTC. This sequence encodes CASSPEVYQETQYF.